This T cell receptor (beta chain) was found in a study of early T cells in non-severe SARS-CoV-2 infection. TCRdb reprocessed the 5' RACE reads with MiXCR, giving one entry per CDR3 protein. Of about 64,000 distinct CDR3 sequences in the sample, roughly 12% were seen once. Sample: whole blood, taken at baseline. This clonotype originated in an adult who was a healthcare worker with PCR-confirmed SARS-CoV-2 infection or an uninfected control (not recorded which).

The CDR3 reads CASSPSTTGDFYEQYF. The DNA of the CDR3 is TGTGCCAGCAGCCCTTCAACCACGGGGGACTTCTACGAGCAGTACTTC. The chain employs TRBV4-2 and TRBJ2-7, with D possibly TRBD2 on 6 matching bases. The CDR3 sequence is 16 residues long. In germline, CDR1 is LGHNA, CDR2 YNFKEQ. Trimming took off 4 bases at V and 3 bases at J, with 19 bases between the two ends.